This T cell receptor beta chain stems from a study of blood T cell repertoires in COVID-19. In the study overall: Specimens from acute and convalescent COVID-19 originated in the United States, Italy and Spain. T cells, B-cell-depleted T cells, or PBMCs provided the cDNA or gDNA that served as material.

This clone was detected once. Here immunoSEQ multiplex PCR was the method, and the copy in TCRdb shows in-frame clones only, minus some. The data show 250,000 to 300,000 clones, with about 93% seen just once and around 1.1% held by the top ten. Participant age was roughly 18 to 100 years, and participants resided in roughly 24 US areas. In Cohort 3, a recovered donor had either two negative PCRs, clearance, or symptom resolution. The germline CDR1 and CDR2 sequences are SGHNT and YYREEE (reference sequence). The V gene lost 4 bases and the J gene lost 8 bases, with 15 bases spanning the gap. The CDR3 runs 14 residues.

The chain uses TRBV5-4 and TRBJ1-4, with D tentatively TRBD1 (5 bases). The sample comprised PBMCs or T cells enriched from blood (not recorded which). The clonotype was recovered from a woman aged 30 to 39 who had recovered from COVID-19. The CDR3 DNA reads as TGTGCCAGCAGCAGACCAGGGCTGGGGGAAAAACTGTTTTTT. Protein product: CASSRPGLGEKLFF.